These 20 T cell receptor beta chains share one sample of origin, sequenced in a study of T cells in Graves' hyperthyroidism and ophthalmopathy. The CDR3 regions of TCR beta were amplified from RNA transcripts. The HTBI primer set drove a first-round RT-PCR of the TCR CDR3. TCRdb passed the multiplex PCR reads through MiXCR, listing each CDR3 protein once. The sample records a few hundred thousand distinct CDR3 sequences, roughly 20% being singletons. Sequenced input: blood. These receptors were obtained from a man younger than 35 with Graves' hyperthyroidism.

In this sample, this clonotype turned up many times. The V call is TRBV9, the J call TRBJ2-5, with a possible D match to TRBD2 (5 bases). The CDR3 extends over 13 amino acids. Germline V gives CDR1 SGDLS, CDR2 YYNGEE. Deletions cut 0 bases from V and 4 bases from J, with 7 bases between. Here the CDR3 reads CASSVDGRETQYF. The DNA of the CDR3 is TGTGCCAGCAGCGTAGATGGGAGAGAGACCCAGTACTTC. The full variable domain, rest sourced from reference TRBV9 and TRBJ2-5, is DSGVTQTPKHLITATGQRVTLRCSPRSGDLSVYWYQQSLDQGLQFLIQYYNGEERAKGNILERFSAQQFPDLHSELNLSSLELGDSALYFCASSVDGRETQYFGPGTRLLVL.

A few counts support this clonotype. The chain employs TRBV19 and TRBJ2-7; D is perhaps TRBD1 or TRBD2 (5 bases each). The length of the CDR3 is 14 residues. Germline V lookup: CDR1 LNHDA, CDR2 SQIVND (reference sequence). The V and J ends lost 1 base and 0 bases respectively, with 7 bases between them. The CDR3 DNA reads TGTGCCAGTAGTATAGCCGGGACCTCCTACGAGCAGTACTTC. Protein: CASSIAGTSYEQYF.

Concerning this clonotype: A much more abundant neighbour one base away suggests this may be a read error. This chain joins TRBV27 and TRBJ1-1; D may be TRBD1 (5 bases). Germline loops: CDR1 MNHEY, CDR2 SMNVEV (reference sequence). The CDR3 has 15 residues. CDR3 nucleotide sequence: TGTGCCAGCAGTTATACAGGTGGGCTGAACACTGAAGCTTCCTTT. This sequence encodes CASSYTGGLNTEASF.

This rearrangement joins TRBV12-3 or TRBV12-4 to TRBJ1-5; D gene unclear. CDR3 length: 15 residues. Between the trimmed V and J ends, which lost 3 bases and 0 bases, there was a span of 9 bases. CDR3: CASSLNSNSNQPQHF. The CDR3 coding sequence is TGTGCCAGCAGTTTGAACAGCAATAGCAATCAGCCCCAGCATTTT.

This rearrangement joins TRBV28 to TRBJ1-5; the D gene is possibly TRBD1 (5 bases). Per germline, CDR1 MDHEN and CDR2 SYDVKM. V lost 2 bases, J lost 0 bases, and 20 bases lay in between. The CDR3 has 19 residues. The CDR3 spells CASSLVVLGPEYSNQPQHF. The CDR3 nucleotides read TGTGCCAGCAGTTTAGTGGTGCTGGGGCCTGAATATAGCAATCAGCCCCAGCATTTT.

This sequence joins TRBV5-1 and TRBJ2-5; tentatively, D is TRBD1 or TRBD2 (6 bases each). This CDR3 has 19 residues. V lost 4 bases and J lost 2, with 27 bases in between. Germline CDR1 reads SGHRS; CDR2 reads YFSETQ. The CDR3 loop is CASSPIMGGPSYVQETQYF. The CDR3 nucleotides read TGCGCCAGCAGCCCGATTATGGGGGGCCCTTCTTACGTACAAGAGACCCAGTACTTC.

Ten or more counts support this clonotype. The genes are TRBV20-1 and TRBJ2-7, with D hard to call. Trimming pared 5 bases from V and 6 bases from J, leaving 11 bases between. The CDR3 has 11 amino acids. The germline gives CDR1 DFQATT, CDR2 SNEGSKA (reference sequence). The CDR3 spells CSAQGDSEQYF. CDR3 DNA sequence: TGCAGTGCTCAAGGCGATAGCGAGCAGTACTTC.

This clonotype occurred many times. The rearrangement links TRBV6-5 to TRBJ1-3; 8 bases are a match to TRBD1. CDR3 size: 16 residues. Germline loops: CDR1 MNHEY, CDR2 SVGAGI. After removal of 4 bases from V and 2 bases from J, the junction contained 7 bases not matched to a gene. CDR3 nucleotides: TGTGCCAGCAGTTCCCCCGGACAGGGCCCTGGAAACACCATATATTTT. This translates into CASSSPGQGPGNTIYF.

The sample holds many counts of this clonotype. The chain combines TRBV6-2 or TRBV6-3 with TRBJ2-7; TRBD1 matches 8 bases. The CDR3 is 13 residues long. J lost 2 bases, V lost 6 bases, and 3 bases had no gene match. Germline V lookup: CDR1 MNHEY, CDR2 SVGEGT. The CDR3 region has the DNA TGTGCCAGCAGGCGGACAGGGACCTACGAGCAGTACTTC. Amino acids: CASRRTGTYEQYF.

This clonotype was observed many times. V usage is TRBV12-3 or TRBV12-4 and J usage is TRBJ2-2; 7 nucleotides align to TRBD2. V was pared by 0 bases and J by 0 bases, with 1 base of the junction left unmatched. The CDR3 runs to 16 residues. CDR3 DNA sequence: TGTGCCAGCAGTTTAGCGCTAGCGGCGAACACCGGGGAGCTGTTTTTT. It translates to CASSLALAANTGELFF.

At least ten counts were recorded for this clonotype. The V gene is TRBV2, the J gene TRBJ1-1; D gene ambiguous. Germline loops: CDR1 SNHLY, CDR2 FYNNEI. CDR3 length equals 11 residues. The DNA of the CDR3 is TGTGCAGCAGGACTGAACACTGAAGCTTTCTTT. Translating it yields CAAGLNTEAFF.

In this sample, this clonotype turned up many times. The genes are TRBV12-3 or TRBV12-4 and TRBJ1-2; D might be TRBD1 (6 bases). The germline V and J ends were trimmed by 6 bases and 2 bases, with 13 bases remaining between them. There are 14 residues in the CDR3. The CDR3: CASSAGQNNYGYTF. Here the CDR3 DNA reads TGTGCCAGCAGCGCTGGACAGAACAACTATGGCTACACCTTC.

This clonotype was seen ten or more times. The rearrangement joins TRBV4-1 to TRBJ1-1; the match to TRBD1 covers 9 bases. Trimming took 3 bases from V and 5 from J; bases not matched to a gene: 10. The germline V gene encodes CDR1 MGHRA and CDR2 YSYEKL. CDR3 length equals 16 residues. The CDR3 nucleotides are TGCGCCAGCAGCCACCAAGGGACAGGGTTGTGGACTGAAGCTTTCTTT. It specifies CASSHQGTGLWTEAFF.

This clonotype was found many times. In DNA form, the CDR3 reads TGTGCCAGCAGCTTTGGAGGGATGGAGACCCAGTACTTC. Translation: CASSFGGMETQYF. The gene calls are TRBV11-3 and TRBJ2-5, with D possibly being TRBD2 (6 bases). The V and J ends lost 3 bases and 5 bases respectively, with 10 bases between them. Germline V lookup: CDR1 SGHNT, CDR2 YENEEA. This CDR3 has 13 residues.

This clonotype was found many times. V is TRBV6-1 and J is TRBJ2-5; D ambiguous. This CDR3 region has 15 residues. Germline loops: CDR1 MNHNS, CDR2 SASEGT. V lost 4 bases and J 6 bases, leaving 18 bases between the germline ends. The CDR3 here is CASSVGIGKRKTQYF. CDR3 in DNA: TGTGCCAGCAGTGTGGGGATTGGCAAACGAAAGACCCAGTACTTC.

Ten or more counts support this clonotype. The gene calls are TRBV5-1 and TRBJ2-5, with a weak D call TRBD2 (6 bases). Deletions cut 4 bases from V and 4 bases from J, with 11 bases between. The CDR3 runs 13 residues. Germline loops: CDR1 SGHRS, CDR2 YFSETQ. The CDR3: CASSPRRAETQYF. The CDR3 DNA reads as TGCGCCAGCAGCCCCCGGAGGGCAGAGACCCAGTACTTC. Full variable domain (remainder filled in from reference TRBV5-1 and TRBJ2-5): KAGVTQTPRYLIKTRGQQVTLSCSPISGHRSVSWYQQTPGQGLQFLFEYFSETQRNKGNFPGRFSGRQFSNSRSEMNVSTLELGDSALYLCASSPRRAETQYFGPGTRLLVL.

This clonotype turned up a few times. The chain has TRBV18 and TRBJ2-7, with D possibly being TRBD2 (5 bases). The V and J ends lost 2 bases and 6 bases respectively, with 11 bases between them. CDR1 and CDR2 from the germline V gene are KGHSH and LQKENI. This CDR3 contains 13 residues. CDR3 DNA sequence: TGTGCCAGCTCACCAACGGGAATCGGCGAGCAGTACTTC. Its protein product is CASSPTGIGEQYF. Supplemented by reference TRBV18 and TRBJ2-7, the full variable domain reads NAGVMQNPRHLVRRRGQEARLRCSPMKGHSHVYWYRQLPEEGLKFMVYLQKENIIDESGMPKERFSAEFPKEGPSILRIQQVVRGDSAAYFCASSPTGIGEQYFGPGTRLTVT.

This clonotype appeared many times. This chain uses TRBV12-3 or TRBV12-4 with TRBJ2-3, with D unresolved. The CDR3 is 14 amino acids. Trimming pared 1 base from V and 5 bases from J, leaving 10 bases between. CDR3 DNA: TGTGCCAGCAGTTTAGACGGTGGTAAAGATACGCAGTATTTT. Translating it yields CASSLDGGKDTQYF.

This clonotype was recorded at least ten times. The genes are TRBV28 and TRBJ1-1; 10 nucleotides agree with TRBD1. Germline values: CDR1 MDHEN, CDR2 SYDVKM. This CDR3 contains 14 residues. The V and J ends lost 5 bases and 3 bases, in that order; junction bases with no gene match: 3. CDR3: CASSPGQGYTEAFF. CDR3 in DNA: TGTGCCAGCAGTCCGGGACAGGGGTACACTGAAGCTTTCTTT.

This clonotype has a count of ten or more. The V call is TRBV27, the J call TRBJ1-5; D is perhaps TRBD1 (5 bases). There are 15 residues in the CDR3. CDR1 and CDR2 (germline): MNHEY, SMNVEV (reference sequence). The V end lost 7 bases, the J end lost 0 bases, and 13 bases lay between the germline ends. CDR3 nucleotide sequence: TGTGCCAGCAAACCGACAGTCAATAGCAATCAGCCCCAGCATTTT. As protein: CASKPTVNSNQPQHF.